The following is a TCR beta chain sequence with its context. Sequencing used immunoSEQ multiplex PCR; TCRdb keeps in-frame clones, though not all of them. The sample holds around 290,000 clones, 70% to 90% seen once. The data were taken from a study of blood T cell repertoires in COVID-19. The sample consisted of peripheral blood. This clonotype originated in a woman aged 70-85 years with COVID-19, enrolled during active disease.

CDR3 DNA sequence: TGTGCCAGCAGCTTAAATAAGGGGCTAAGCGAGCAGTACTTC. Translated, it gives CASSLNKGLSEQYF. The chain has TRBV7-2 and TRBJ2-7; perhaps TRBD1 as D (5 bases). Germline V lookup: CDR1 SGHTA, CDR2 FQGNSA. This CDR3 comprises 14 residues. V was shortened by 2 bases and J by 6 bases, with 14 bases between the two germline ends. The variable domain in full, with the rest retrieved from reference TRBV7-2 and TRBJ2-7, is GAGVSQSPSNKVTEKGKDVELRCDPISGHTALYWYRQSLGQGLEFLIYFQGNSAPDKSGLPSDRFSAERTGGSVSTLTIQRTQQEDSAVYLCASSLNKGLSEQYFGPGTRLTVT.